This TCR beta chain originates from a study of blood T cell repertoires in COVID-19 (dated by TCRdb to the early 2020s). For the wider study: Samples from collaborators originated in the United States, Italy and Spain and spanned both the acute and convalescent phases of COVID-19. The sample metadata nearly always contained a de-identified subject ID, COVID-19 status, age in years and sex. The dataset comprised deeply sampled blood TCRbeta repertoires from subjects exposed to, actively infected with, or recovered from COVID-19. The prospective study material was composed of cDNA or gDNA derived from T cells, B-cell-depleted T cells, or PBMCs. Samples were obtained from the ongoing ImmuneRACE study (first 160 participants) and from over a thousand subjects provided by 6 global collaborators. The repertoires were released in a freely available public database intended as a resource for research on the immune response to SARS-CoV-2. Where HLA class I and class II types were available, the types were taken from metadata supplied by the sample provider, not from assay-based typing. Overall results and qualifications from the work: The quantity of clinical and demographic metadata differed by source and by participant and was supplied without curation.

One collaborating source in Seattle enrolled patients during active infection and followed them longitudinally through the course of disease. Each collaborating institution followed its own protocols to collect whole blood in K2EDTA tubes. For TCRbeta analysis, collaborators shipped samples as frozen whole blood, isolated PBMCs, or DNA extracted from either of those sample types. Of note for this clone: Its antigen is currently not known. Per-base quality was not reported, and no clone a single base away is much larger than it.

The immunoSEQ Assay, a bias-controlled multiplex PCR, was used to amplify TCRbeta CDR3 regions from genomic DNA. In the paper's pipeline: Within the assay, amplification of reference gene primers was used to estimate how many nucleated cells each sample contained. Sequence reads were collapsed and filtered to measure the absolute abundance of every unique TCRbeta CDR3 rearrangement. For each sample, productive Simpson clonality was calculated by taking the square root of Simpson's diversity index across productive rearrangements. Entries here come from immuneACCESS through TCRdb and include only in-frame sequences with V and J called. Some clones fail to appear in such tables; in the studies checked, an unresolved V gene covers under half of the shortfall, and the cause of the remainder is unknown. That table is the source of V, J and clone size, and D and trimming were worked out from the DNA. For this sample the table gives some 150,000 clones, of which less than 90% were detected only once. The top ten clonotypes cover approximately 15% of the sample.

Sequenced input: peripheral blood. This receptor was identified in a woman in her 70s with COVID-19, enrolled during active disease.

The DNA sequence is given as TGTGCCAGCAGTGGTGGGAGAAACTATGGCTACACCTTC. This translates into CASSGGRNYGYTF. The chain is made from TRBV2 and TRBJ1-2; the D gene cannot be resolved reliably. V gives up 4 bases and J gives up 2 bases, and the segment between their germline ends measures 8 bases. Reading the germline V gene gives CDR1 SNHLY and CDR2 FYNNEI. The CDR3 starts with the cysteine, ends with the phenylalanine, and has 13 residues. The sequence is cut down to CDR3 DNA, 39 bases in frame from base 1.